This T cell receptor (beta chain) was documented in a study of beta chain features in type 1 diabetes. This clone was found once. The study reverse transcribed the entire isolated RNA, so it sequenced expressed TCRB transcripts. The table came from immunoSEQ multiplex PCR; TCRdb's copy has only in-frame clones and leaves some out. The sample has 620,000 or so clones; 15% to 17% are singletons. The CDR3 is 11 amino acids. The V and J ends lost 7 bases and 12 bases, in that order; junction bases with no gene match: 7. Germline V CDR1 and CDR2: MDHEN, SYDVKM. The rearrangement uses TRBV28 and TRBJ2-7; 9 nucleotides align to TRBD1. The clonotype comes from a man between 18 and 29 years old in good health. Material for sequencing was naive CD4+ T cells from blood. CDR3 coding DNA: TGTGCCAGCACGCACACAGGGGGCCGGTACTTC. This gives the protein CASTHTGGRYF.